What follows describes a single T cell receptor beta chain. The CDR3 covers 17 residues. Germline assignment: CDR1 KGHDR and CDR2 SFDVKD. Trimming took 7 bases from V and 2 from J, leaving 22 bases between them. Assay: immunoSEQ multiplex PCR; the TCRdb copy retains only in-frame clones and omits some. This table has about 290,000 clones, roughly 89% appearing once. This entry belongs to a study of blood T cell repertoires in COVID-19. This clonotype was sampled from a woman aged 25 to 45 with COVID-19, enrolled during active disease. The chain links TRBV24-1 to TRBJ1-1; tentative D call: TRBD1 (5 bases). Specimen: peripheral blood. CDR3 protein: CATRRLGGSRQNTEAFF. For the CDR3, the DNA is TGTGCCACCAGACGGTTGGGGGGGTCCCGACAAAACACTGAAGCTTTCTTT.